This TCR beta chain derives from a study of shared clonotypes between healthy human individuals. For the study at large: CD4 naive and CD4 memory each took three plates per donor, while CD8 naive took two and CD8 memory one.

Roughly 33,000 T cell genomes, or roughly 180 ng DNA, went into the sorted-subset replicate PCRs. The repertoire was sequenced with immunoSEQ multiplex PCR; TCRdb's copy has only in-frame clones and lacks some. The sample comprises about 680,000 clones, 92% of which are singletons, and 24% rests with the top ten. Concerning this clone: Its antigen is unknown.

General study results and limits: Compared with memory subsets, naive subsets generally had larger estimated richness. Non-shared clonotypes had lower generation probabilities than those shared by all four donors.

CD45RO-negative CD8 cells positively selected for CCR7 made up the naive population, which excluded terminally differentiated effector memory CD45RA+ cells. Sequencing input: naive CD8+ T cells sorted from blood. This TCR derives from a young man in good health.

As DNA, the CDR3 is TGTGCCAGCAGCTGGGGAACTAGCGGGAGTCGGGATACGCAGTATTTT. This gives the protein CASSWGTSGSRDTQYF. J is TRBJ2-3 and V is TRBV5-4; TRBD2 agrees at 11 bases. V lost 3 bases to trimming and J lost 6 bases; unmatched junction nucleotides: 9. This CDR3 is 16 amino acids long. Germline V lookup: CDR1 SGHNT, CDR2 YYREEE (reference sequence).